This T cell receptor beta chain was captured in a study of cytomegalovirus exposure and HLA in healthy donors. Amplification used 60 Vbeta primers and 13 Jbeta primers. As handled by the study authors: Roughly 9.9 million shared chains were among the about 80 million unique TCR beta chains that a later analysis counted. This table comes from immunoSEQ multiplex PCR, and its TCRdb copy is limited to in-frame clones, with some not included. V and J calls and clone size are copied from that table; D and trimming were computed from the DNA. In the table there are around 110,000 clones, roughly 77% of which are singletons. General study findings and limits: The records held CMV serostatus as the only immune exposure information.

As to this clone: Its antigen is undetermined.

The clonotype originates from a man in his forties in good health and CMV-seronegative. The sequencing input was PBMCs.

CDR3 DNA: TGTGCCAGCTCACTTAGTATATCTGAAAAACTGTTTTTT. The encoded protein is CASSLSISEKLFF. The J gene is TRBJ1-4, the V gene TRBV18; D gene uncertain. The CDR3 totals 13 residues. Germline V gene lookup returns CDR1 KGHSH and CDR2 LQKENI. Trimming removed 4 bases from V and 7 bases from J, with 10 bases in between.